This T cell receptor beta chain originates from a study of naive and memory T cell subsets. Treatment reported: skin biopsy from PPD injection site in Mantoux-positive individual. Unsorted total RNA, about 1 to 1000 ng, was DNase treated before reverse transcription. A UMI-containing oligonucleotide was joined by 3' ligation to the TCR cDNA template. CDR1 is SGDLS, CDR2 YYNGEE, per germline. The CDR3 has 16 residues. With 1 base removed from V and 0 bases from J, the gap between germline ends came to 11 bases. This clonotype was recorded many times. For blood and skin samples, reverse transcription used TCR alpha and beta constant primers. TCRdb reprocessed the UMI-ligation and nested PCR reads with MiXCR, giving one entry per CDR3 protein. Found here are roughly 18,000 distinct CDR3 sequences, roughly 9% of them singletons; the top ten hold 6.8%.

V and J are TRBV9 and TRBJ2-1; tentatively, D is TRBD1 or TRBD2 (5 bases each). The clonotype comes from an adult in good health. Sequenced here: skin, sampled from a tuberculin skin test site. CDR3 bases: TGTGCCAGCAGCGTATCAGGGAGTTTCTCCTACAATGAGCAGTTCTTC. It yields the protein CASSVSGSFSYNEQFF. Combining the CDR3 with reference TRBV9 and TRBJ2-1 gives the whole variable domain DSGVTQTPKHLITATGQRVTLRCSPRSGDLSVYWYQQSLDQGLQFLIQYYNGEERAKGNILERFSAQQFPDLHSELNLSSLELGDSALYFCASSVSGSFSYNEQFFGPGTRLTVL.